This passage covers 20 T cell receptor beta chains from one sample sequenced in a study of T cells in localized non-small cell lung cancer. The protocol was immunoSEQ multiplex PCR, while the TCRdb copy is restricted to in-frame clones and leaves out a portion. This repertoire shows about 45,000 clones, 91% found once; its top ten account for about 10%. The material sequenced was PBMCs, taken before any cancer treatment. The receptors shown here come from a woman aged 40-75 years with stage II lung adenocarcinoma.

This sequence joins TRBV28 and TRBJ1-2, with 9 bases aligning to TRBD1. J was trimmed by 0 bases and V by 5 bases; bases with no gene match: 16. The CDR3 sequence is 19 residues long. The germline gives CDR1 MDHEN, CDR2 SYDVKM. As DNA, the CDR3 is TGTGCCAGCAGTCCCTCCGGACAGGGGATAGGGTTAACTAACTATGGCTACACCTTC. It translates to CASSPSGQGIGLTNYGYTF.

The chain recombines TRBV7-9 with TRBJ1-1; D is undetermined. The V gene's germline CDR1 is SEHNR and CDR2 FQNEAQ (reference sequence). The CDR3 is made up of 13 amino acids. V lost 1 base and J 6 bases, leaving 9 bases between the germline ends. The CDR3 nucleotides read TGTGCCAGCAGCTTAGGTTCCCCGGCTGAAGCTTTCTTT. It is translated as CASSLGSPAEAFF.

CDR3 nucleotides: TGTGCCAGCTCACCACTGAAAACGGATAATGAAAAACTGTTTTTT. It specifies CASSPLKTDNEKLFF. The chain combines TRBV18 with TRBJ1-4; D unclear. The germline V gene encodes CDR1 KGHSH and CDR2 LQKENI. Trimming left V 1 base short and J 4 bases short, with 10 bases between. The CDR3 covers 15 residues.

This clone was picked up one time. The chain recombines TRBV7-2 with TRBJ2-1; 9 bases align to TRBD2. V shed 3 bases, J shed 6 bases, and the junction held 12 bases outside the gene matches. Germline V gene lookup returns CDR1 SGHTA and CDR2 FQGNSA. The CDR3 sequence is 17 residues long. The CDR3 loop is CASSFSRVSGGGNEQFF. CDR3 in DNA: TGTGCCAGCAGCTTTTCCCGGGTTAGCGGGGGTGGCAATGAGCAGTTCTTC.

The V call is TRBV15, the J call TRBJ1-3; possibly TRBD1 for D (5 bases). V dropped 5 bases and J dropped 0 bases, with 14 bases sitting between them. Germline assignment: CDR1 LNHNV and CDR2 YYDKDF (reference sequence). This CDR3 spans 16 amino acids. CDR3 residues: CATSPNPGSSGNTIYF. The CDR3, as DNA: TGTGCCACCAGCCCAAACCCAGGGAGCTCTGGAAACACCATATATTTT.

J is TRBJ1-4 and V is TRBV4-1; no clear D gene. V was clipped by 4 bases and J by 11 bases, with 17 bases between them. Germline V lookup: CDR1 MGHRA, CDR2 YSYEKL. The CDR3 is 14 residues long. CDR3 region: CASSLGPTRRKLFF. Written as DNA, the CDR3 is TGCGCCAGCAGCCTTGGGCCCACCCGGCGGAAACTGTTTTTT.

The DNA for the CDR3 is TGTGCCAGCAGCTTCCGTTCGGGCTTGAACACCGGGGAGCTGTTTTTT. Translation: CASSFRSGLNTGELFF. This sequence joins TRBV5-5 and TRBJ2-2, with D hard to call. The V gene's germline CDR1 is SGHKS and CDR2 YYEKEE (reference sequence). The CDR3 consists of 16 residues. V shed 2 bases and J shed 1 base, with 12 bases lying between them.

This chain links TRBV6-1 with TRBJ1-2, with 9 nucleotides matching TRBD1. This CDR3 has 15 amino acids. Germline V lookup: CDR1 MNHNS, CDR2 SASEGT. V lost 2 bases and J lost 4; bases outside the gene matches: 5. The CDR3, as DNA: TGTGCCAGCAGTGAACTCCAGACAGGGGGCTATGGCTACACCTTC. It is translated as CASSELQTGGYGYTF.

The rearrangement links TRBV19 to TRBJ2-7, with 7 nucleotides matching TRBD1. V lost 7 bases and J lost 1; bases outside the gene matches: 13. There are 16 residues in the CDR3. Germline values: CDR1 LNHDA, CDR2 SQIVND (reference sequence). CDR3 protein: CASKPHSGQDSYEQYF. In DNA form, the CDR3 reads TGTGCCAGTAAGCCCCACTCTGGACAGGATTCCTACGAGCAGTACTTC.

This sequence joins TRBV6-4 and TRBJ2-6; no reliable D call. CDR3 length: 14 residues. Germline V gene lookup returns CDR1 MRHNA and CDR2 SNTAGT. V was shortened by 0 bases and J by 4 bases, with 4 bases between the two germline ends. The CDR3 here is CASSDSRGANVLTF. CDR3 bases: TGTGCCAGCAGTGACTCGAGGGGGGCCAACGTCCTGACTTTC.

This chain links TRBV6-6 with TRBJ2-2; D unresolved. This CDR3 region has 12 residues. Trimming cost V 4 bases and J 3 bases, with 3 bases left between them. Germline lookup yields CDR1 MNHNY and CDR2 SVGAGI (reference sequence). The CDR3 loop reads CASSWDTGELFF. For the CDR3, the DNA is TGTGCCAGCAGTTGGGACACCGGGGAGCTGTTTTTT.

This chain uses TRBV9 with TRBJ2-1; D not certain. Between the trimmed V and J ends, which lost 3 bases and 9 bases, there was a span of 13 bases. Germline lookup yields CDR1 SGDLS and CDR2 YYNGEE. This CDR3 is built from 13 residues. For the CDR3, the DNA is TGTGCCAGCAGCGCCACTGAGCGCTTTGAGCAGTTCTTC. It translates to CASSATERFEQFF.

V is TRBV7-3 and J is TRBJ2-2; TRBD2 aligns across 10 bases. V dropped 7 bases and J dropped 6; count of bases not matched to a gene: 11. Germline CDR1 and CDR2: SGHTA and FQGTGA. The CDR3 runs 16 residues. The CDR3: CASTLLTGTSAGELFF. Written as DNA, the CDR3 is TGTGCCAGCACCCTACTTACCGGGACTAGCGCCGGGGAGCTGTTTTTT.

The chain employs TRBV10-1 and TRBJ2-1; TRBD2 might be the D (7 bases). The V and J ends lost 3 bases and 5 bases respectively, with 11 bases between them. There are 14 residues in the CDR3. Germline CDR1 WNHNN, CDR2 SYGVQD (reference sequence). CDR3 amino acids: CASSDGGRHNEQFF. DNA for the CDR3: TGCGCCAGCAGTGACGGGGGGCGACACAATGAGCAGTTCTTC.

The chain recombines TRBV5-6 with TRBJ1-1; TRBD1 aligns across 7 bases. Unmatched junction bases numbered 5, after V lost 0 bases and J lost 0 bases. The CDR3 length is 16 residues. Germline V gene data show CDR1 as SGHDT and CDR2 as YYEEEE. The CDR3, as DNA: TGTGCCAGCAGCTTGGACAGGGGAAACTTGAACACTGAAGCTTTCTTT. It codes for CASSLDRGNLNTEAFF.

The V and J genes are TRBV27 and TRBJ1-4; D is perhaps TRBD1 (6 bases). The CDR3 loop spans 12 amino acids. Germline assignment: CDR1 MNHEY and CDR2 SMNVEV (reference sequence). The ends were cut back, 3 bases at V and 10 bases at J, with 9 bases in the middle. CDR3 DNA sequence: TGTGCCAGCAGTTTGAAGGGGGGAAAACTGTTTTTT. Translated, it gives CASSLKGGKLFF.

The V gene is TRBV5-4, the J gene TRBJ2-3; no reliable D call. This CDR3 is 14 amino acids long. The V gene lost 2 bases and the J gene lost 0 bases, with 7 bases spanning the gap. The germline V gene has CDR1 SGHNT and CDR2 YYREEE (reference sequence). CDR3 sequence (DNA): TGTGCCAGCAGCTTTGATTTTAGCACAGATACGCAGTATTTT. Translation gives CASSFDFSTDTQYF.

This clone showed up just once. This rearrangement joins TRBV11-2 to TRBJ1-2; TRBD1 might be the D (6 bases). V shed 1 base and J shed 3 bases, with 6 bases lying between them. Germline CDR1 reads SGHAT; CDR2 reads FQNNGV. The CDR3 sequence is 13 residues long. CDR3 sequence (DNA): TGTGCCAGCAGCTTAGGACAGGACTATGGCTACACCTTC. This encodes CASSLGQDYGYTF.

The gene calls are TRBV2 and TRBJ2-5; D gene ambiguous. The V end was cut by 4 bases, the J end by 3 bases, with 12 bases between. The CDR3 totals 14 residues. CDR1 and CDR2 from the germline V gene are SNHLY and FYNNEI. For the CDR3, the DNA is TGTGCCAGCAGTGGTGAGGTCCCGAAAGAGACCCAGTACTTC. As protein: CASSGEVPKETQYF.

The chain links TRBV19 to TRBJ1-4; the D is unclear. The CDR3 spans 14 residues. Per germline, CDR1 LNHDA and CDR2 SQIVND (reference sequence). The V end lost 3 bases, the J end lost 6 bases, and 11 bases lay between the germline ends. The CDR3: CASSIPGRYEKLFF. In nucleotides, the CDR3 is TGTGCCAGTAGTATCCCGGGGAGGTATGAAAAACTGTTTTTT.